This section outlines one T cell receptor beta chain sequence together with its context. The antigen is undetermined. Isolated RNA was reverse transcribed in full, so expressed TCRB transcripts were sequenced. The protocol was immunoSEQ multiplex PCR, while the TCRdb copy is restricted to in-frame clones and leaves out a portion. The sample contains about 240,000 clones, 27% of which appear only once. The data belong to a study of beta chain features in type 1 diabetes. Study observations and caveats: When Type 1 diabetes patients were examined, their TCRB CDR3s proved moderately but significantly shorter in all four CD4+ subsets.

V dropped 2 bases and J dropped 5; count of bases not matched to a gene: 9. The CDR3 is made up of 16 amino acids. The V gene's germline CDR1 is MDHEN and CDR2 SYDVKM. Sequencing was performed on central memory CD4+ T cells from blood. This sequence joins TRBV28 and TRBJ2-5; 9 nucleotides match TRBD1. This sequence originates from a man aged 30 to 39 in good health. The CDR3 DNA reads TGTGCCAGCAGTTTAGATACAGGGGGCCGGCGCGAGACCCAGTACTTC. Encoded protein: CASSLDTGGRRETQYF.